These 26 T cell receptor beta chains share one sample of origin, sequenced in a study of graft-versus-host responses after intestinal transplantation (dated by TCRdb to the early 2020s). These receptors are not linked to any known antigen. The library was produced with the immunoSEQ multiplex PCR assay. Sourced from immuneACCESS, this table was stored by TCRdb with only in-frame sequences that have V and J called. A share of the clones is absent; for the studies checked, an unresolved V gene accounts for under half, and the remainder has no known explanation. The sample table holds over 100,000 clones, of which approximately 95% were seen once. The biggest ten clones account for over 2.5% of the sample. Per the publication, the time point label means: cells obtained before transplantation from donor or recipient. The material was unstimulated CD8+ T cells sorted from spleen or lymph node cells, obtained before intestinal transplant. Source of these receptors: a human donor who received an intestinal transplant.

This clone has only one observation. The gene calls are TRBV7-4 and TRBJ1-1; 8 bases line up with TRBD1. The CDR3 has 16 residues. In germline, CDR1 is SGHVT, CDR2 SQSDAQ. The J segment lost 8 bases and the V segment lost 5 bases, leaving 16 bases of the junction unmatched. CDR3 residues: CASSPPPRDRILEAFF. The CDR3 DNA sequence: TGTGCCAGCAGCCCTCCCCCCCGGGACAGGATTTTAGAAGCTTTCTTT.

V is TRBV4-2 and J is TRBJ2-5, with unresolved D. The J call may be incorrect, as the DNA end agrees better with TRBJ2-7. The germline V gene has CDR1 LGHNA and CDR2 YNFKEQ. The length of the CDR3 is 15 residues. The CDR3 here is CASSQIGSITYEQYF. As DNA, the CDR3 is TGTGCCAGCAGCCAGATCGGTAGCATCACCTACGAGCAGTACTTC.

This rearrangement joins TRBV27 to TRBJ2-5; D is ambiguous. The DNA end is more similar to TRBJ2-7, so the J call may be wrong. The CDR3 loop spans 14 amino acids. Germline lookup yields CDR1 MNHEY and CDR2 SMNVEV (reference sequence). The CDR3 nucleotides read TGTGCCAGCAGTTTATCAGGCCAACCCTACGAGCAGTACTTC. Its protein product is CASSLSGQPYEQYF.

The genes are TRBV4-3 and TRBJ2-4, with 9 bases aligning to TRBD2. Looked up from germline, CDR1 is LGHNA and CDR2 is YSLEER. V lost 5 bases to trimming and J lost 0 bases; unmatched junction nucleotides: 2. The CDR3 extends over 15 amino acids. The CDR3 sequence: CASSALAGAKNIQYF. Here the CDR3 DNA reads TGCGCCAGCAGCGCACTAGCGGGAGCCAAAAACATTCAGTACTTC.

The chain carries TRBV4-1 and TRBJ2-7; 7 nucleotides match TRBD2. Germline V lookup: CDR1 MGHRA, CDR2 YSYEKL. With V trimmed by 4 bases and J by 3 bases, 6 bases remained unmatched. There are 14 residues in the CDR3. DNA for the CDR3: TGCGCCAGCAGCCTGATGGCGGGAGTCTACGAGCAGTACTTC. Amino acids: CASSLMAGVYEQYF.

This clone was recorded once. The V gene is TRBV13, the J gene TRBJ2-7, with 14 positions matching TRBD2. Germline V gene sequence: CDR1 PRHDT, CDR2 FYEKMQ (reference sequence). The CDR3 is made up of 15 amino acids. Trimming removed 5 bases from V and 5 bases from J; junction bases left unmatched: 5. The CDR3 DNA is TGTGCCAGCAGCCCGGGACTAGCGGGAGCCGACGAGCAGTACTTC. Translated: CASSPGLAGADEQYF.

V gene TRBV15 combines with J gene TRBJ1-1; TRBD1 matches 10 bases. This CDR3 has 15 residues. CDR1 LNHNV and CDR2 YYDKDF come from the germline V gene (reference sequence). The V and J ends lost 1 base and 4 bases, in that order; junction bases with no gene match: 3. CDR3 loop: CATSRGQGAGTEAFF. The CDR3 DNA is TGTGCCACCAGCAGAGGACAGGGGGCAGGCACTGAAGCTTTCTTT.

This sequence joins TRBV7-9 and TRBJ2-3, with TRBD1 matching over 8 bases. V lost 1 base and J lost 8; bases outside the gene matches: 5. The CDR3 consists of 14 residues. Germline CDR1 reads SEHNR; CDR2 reads FQNEAQ (reference sequence). The CDR3 loop reads CASSLGIGQGTQYF. The CDR3 coding sequence is TGTGCCAGCAGCTTAGGAATAGGACAGGGTACGCAGTATTTT. Supplemented by reference TRBV7-9 and TRBJ2-3, the full variable domain reads DTGVSQNPRHKITKRGQNVTFRCDPISEHNRLYWYRQTLGQGPEFLTYFQNEAQLEKSRLLSDRFSAERPKGSFSTLEIQRTEQGDSAMYLCASSLGIGQGTQYFGPGTRLTVL.

The gene calls are TRBV6-5 and TRBJ1-1, with D tentatively TRBD1 (5 bases). V lost 6 bases and J 2 bases, leaving 16 bases between the germline ends. The germline V gene has CDR1 MNHEY and CDR2 SVGAGI. This CDR3 is built from 15 residues. CDR3 loop: CASSVDRLLNTEAFF. Here the CDR3 DNA reads TGTGCCAGCAGCGTAGACAGACTACTAAACACTGAAGCTTTCTTT.

The chain has TRBV6-4 and TRBJ1-5, with D possibly TRBD1 on 5 matching bases. This CDR3 is built from 15 residues. Trimming pared 5 bases from V and 2 bases from J, leaving 13 bases between. The germline CDR1 and CDR2 sequences are MRHNA and SNTAGT. CDR3 protein: CASSRDPGGNQPQHF. CDR3 DNA sequence: TGTGCCAGCAGTAGGGACCCGGGTGGCAATCAGCCCCAGCATTTT.

The genes are TRBV15 and TRBJ2-2; TRBD1 might be the D (5 bases). The germline V gene has CDR1 LNHNV and CDR2 YYDKDF (reference sequence). The CDR3 length is 16 residues. V lost 5 bases to trimming and J lost 4 bases, with 17 bases between them. CDR3 sequence (DNA): TGTGCCACCAGCCTAGACAGCTTGATGGCCACCGGGGAGCTGTTTTTT. Residues: CATSLDSLMATGELFF.

This chain uses TRBV28 with TRBJ1-6, with D hard to call. The germline gives CDR1 MDHEN, CDR2 SYDVKM. The CDR3 is 14 amino acids. Trimming shortened V by 4 bases and J by 11 bases, and 15 bases separated the two germline ends. The CDR3 nucleotides read TGTGCCAGCAGTTACCGTACCCTTGGTGCACCCCTCCACTTT. This sequence encodes CASSYRTLGAPLHF.

V and J are TRBV7-9 and TRBJ2-3, with TRBD1 identical over 8 bases. There are 15 residues in the CDR3. With 5 bases clipped from V and 6 bases from J, the junction kept 10 bases outside the gene matches. Germline V gives CDR1 SEHNR, CDR2 FQNEAQ (reference sequence). The CDR3 region is CASSQYPGQADTQYF. The CDR3 DNA sequence: TGTGCCAGCAGCCAATACCCGGGACAGGCGGATACGCAGTATTTT.

This clone showed up just once. The rearrangement links TRBV6-5 to TRBJ2-1, with a weak D call TRBD2 (5 bases). Trimming pared 6 bases from V and 0 bases from J, leaving 9 bases between. The CDR3 runs to 14 residues. Germline CDR1 is MNHEY and CDR2 is SVGAGI. For the CDR3, the DNA is TGTGCCAGCAGCCCTGGGAGCTCCTACAATGAGCAGTTCTTC. It encodes CASSPGSSYNEQFF.

The chain employs TRBV6-1 and TRBJ2-5, with D tentatively TRBD1 or TRBD2 (5 bases each). The length of the CDR3 is 13 residues. The germline V gene has CDR1 MNHNS and CDR2 SASEGT. The V end was cut by 7 bases, the J end by 3 bases, with 12 bases between. CDR3 sequence (DNA): TGTGCCAGCATTGAGGGGACGGAAGAGACCCAGTACTTC. Its translation: CASIEGTEETQYF.

The V call is TRBV4-1, the J call TRBJ2-3; 8 bases agree with TRBD2. The CDR3 is made up of 13 amino acids. V trimming: 0 bases; J trimming: 14 bases; junction bases outside the gene matches: 7. The germline V gene has CDR1 MGHRA and CDR2 YSYEKL. CDR3 residues: CASSQDRQRERYF. CDR3 DNA: TGCGCCAGCAGCCAAGATCGACAGCGGGAGCGGTATTTT.

This clone came up once. The CDR3 nucleotides are TGTGCCAGCAGCTTACCAACGGGGGGGTACGAGCAGTACTTC. It specifies CASSLPTGGYEQYF. The chain is built from TRBV5-8 and TRBJ2-7; 8 nucleotides agree with TRBD2. This CDR3 has 14 amino acids. In germline, CDR1 is SGHTS, CDR2 YDEGEE. The trim removed 2 bases at V and 4 bases at J, leaving 5 bases unmatched.

CDR3 DNA: TGCGCCAGCAGCCAAGATATGGGTAGCAATCAGCCCCAGCATTTT. Its protein is CASSQDMGSNQPQHF. J is TRBJ1-5 and V is TRBV4-3; D gene uncertain. V dropped 0 bases and J dropped 0 bases, with 6 bases sitting between them. Per germline, CDR1 LGHNA and CDR2 YSLEER. The CDR3 runs to 15 residues.

CDR3 loop: CASSQVLAGGSQYF. CDR3 nucleotide sequence: TGTGCCAGCAGCCAAGTTCTAGCGGGAGGCTCTCAGTATTTT. The chain has TRBV14 and TRBJ2-3; TRBD2 matches 11 bases. Looked up from germline, CDR1 is SGHDN and CDR2 is FVKESK. The CDR3 totals 14 residues. V lost 1 base, J lost 12 bases, and 6 bases stayed unmatched.

The chain employs TRBV4-2 and TRBJ2-7, with 8 bases matching TRBD1. The junction had 4 bases not matched to a gene; V was cut back by 3 bases and J by 3 bases. Looked up from germline, CDR1 is LGHNA and CDR2 is YNFKEQ. The CDR3 spans 14 residues. The CDR3 DNA reads as TGTGCCAGCAGCCACGGACAGGGAAGCTACGAGCAGTACTTC. It yields the protein CASSHGQGSYEQYF.

J is TRBJ2-7 and V is TRBV28, with D possibly being TRBD2 (5 bases). The ends were cut back, 6 bases at V and 1 base at J, with 10 bases in the middle. This CDR3 spans 13 amino acids. Germline CDR1 MDHEN, CDR2 SYDVKM. CDR3 region: CASSQEGSYEQYF. The CDR3 nucleotides read TGTGCCAGCAGCCAAGAGGGTTCCTACGAGCAGTACTTC.

This chain links TRBV4-1 with TRBJ2-5; D is perhaps TRBD1 (6 bases). The CDR3 is 16 amino acids. Trimming removed 4 bases from V and 4 bases from J, with 19 bases in between. Germline-derived CDR1 and CDR2 are MGHRA and YSYEKL. CDR3 sequence reads: CASSLSPGQRSETQYF. DNA of the CDR3: TGCGCCAGCAGCCTGTCCCCGGGACAACGCTCAGAGACCCAGTACTTC.

The V and J genes are TRBV4-3 and TRBJ2-7, with D unclear. V lost 1 base and J lost 3, with 16 bases in between. Germline lookup yields CDR1 LGHNA and CDR2 YSLEER. This CDR3 is built from 16 residues. In nucleotides, the CDR3 is TGCGCCAGCAGCCAAGTCTGGGCAGCAGATGACTACGAGCAGTACTTC. This translates into CASSQVWAADDYEQYF.

This chain joins TRBV9 and TRBJ2-1; D possibly corresponds to TRBD2 (5 bases). CDR1 and CDR2 (germline): SGDLS, YYNGEE. The CDR3 has 15 amino acids. Trimming pared 4 bases from V and 3 bases from J, leaving 14 bases between. Written as DNA, the CDR3 is TGTGCCAGCAGCTTTGGGGAGCGCCTCTACAATGAGCAGTTCTTC. The encoded protein is CASSFGERLYNEQFF.

The chain employs TRBV5-6 and TRBJ2-1; 14 positions agree with TRBD2. Trimming removed 4 bases from V and 6 bases from J; junction bases left unmatched: 6. The CDR3 is 16 amino acids. The germline gives CDR1 SGHDT, CDR2 YYEEEE. The CDR3, as DNA: TGTGCCAGCAGCCTCGGACTAGCGGGAGGTTTCAATGAGCAGTTCTTC. Residues: CASSLGLAGGFNEQFF.

The chain joins TRBV18 to TRBJ2-4; D not certain. This CDR3 contains 15 residues. With 1 base removed from V and 2 bases from J, the gap between germline ends came to 9 bases. The germline V gene encodes CDR1 KGHSH and CDR2 LQKENI. This chain's CDR3 is CASSPLSTPKNIQYF. For the CDR3, the DNA is TGTGCCAGCTCACCACTCTCTACGCCCAAAAACATTCAGTACTTC.